Below, one T cell receptor beta chain is given with its context. Its antigen remains unidentified. The sample comes from a study of T cells after yellow fever vaccination. TCRdb ran MiXCR on the 5' RACE reads and lists one entry per CDR3 protein. Of 200,000 to 250,000 distinct CDR3 sequences in the sample, 6.9% were seen once. Germline V gives CDR1 SGHRS, CDR2 YFSETQ. V was trimmed by 5 bases and J by 0 bases, leaving 15 bases between them. The CDR3 runs to 15 residues. Whole-study findings and limits: There was a possibility that FACS-sorted repertoires contained abundant clonotypes contaminating from the bulk population. Peaking faster, on day 5 versus 15, the secondary response was nonetheless weaker.

The chain couples TRBV5-1 to TRBJ2-7; D tentatively fits TRBD1 or TRBD2 (5 bases each). The receptor was isolated from a man aged 25-45 years who received the YFV17D yellow fever vaccine. Specimen: CD4+ T cells sorted from PBMCs, collected 15 days after the yellow fever booster vaccination. The CDR3 loop is CASSRQGPSSYEQYF. DNA for the CDR3: TGCGCCAGCAGTCGGCAGGGACCGAGCTCCTACGAGCAGTACTTC.